This passage covers 25 T cell receptor beta chains from one sample sequenced in a study of blood T cell repertoires in COVID-19. Assay used: immunoSEQ multiplex PCR; TCRdb lists only in-frame clones, some missing. The sample has around 140,000 clones; 89% are singletons. Input material: peripheral blood. Receptors were obtained from a human donor in a cohort sampled during active COVID-19.

The V call is TRBV29-1, the J call TRBJ2-7; perhaps TRBD2 as D (6 bases). Trimming shortened V by 3 bases and J by 2 bases, and 14 bases separated the two germline ends. The CDR3 length is 14 residues. Germline V lookup: CDR1 SQVTM, CDR2 ANQGSEA. Here the CDR3 reads CSVEEGKGTYEQYF. CDR3 coding DNA: TGCAGCGTTGAGGAGGGTAAAGGGACCTACGAGCAGTACTTC.

The rearrangement links TRBV6-5 to TRBJ1-3, with a weak D call TRBD1 (5 bases). Per germline, CDR1 MNHEY and CDR2 SVGAGI. With 8 bases removed from V and 0 bases from J, the gap between germline ends came to 14 bases. This CDR3 spans 15 amino acids. The chain's CDR3 is CASGGWGSSGNTIYF. CDR3 nucleotides: TGTGCCAGCGGGGGGTGGGGTTCCTCTGGAAACACCATATATTTT.

This clone was recorded once. The chain recombines TRBV29-1 with TRBJ1-1; TRBD1 matches at 7 bases. CDR1 SQVTM and CDR2 ANQGSEA come from the germline V gene. V gave up 4 bases and J gave up 2 bases; unmatched junction bases: 4. The CDR3 runs 13 residues. CDR3 in DNA: TGCAGCGTTGCAGCAGGGGGAAACACTGAAGCTTTCTTT. It yields the protein CSVAAGGNTEAFF.

V is TRBV20-1 and J is TRBJ2-2, with D maybe TRBD2 (7 bases). The CDR3 totals 15 residues. The V end was cut by 3 bases, the J end by 2 bases, with 13 bases between. Germline values: CDR1 DFQATT, CDR2 SNEGSKA (reference sequence). CDR3 DNA sequence: TGCAGTGCTAGTTGGGGGGGCCTCAACACCGGGGAGCTGTTTTTT. Protein: CSASWGGLNTGELFF.

This rearrangement joins TRBV15 to TRBJ1-3; D remains ambiguous. This CDR3 contains 14 residues. V lost 4 bases, J lost 1 base, and 8 bases lay in between. Germline-derived CDR1 and CDR2 are LNHNV and YYDKDF (reference sequence). The CDR3, as DNA: TGTGCCACCAGCATTGAGGTTTCTGGAAACACCATATATTTT. Translation gives CATSIEVSGNTIYF.

V gene TRBV5-5 combines with J gene TRBJ1-2, with D hard to call. The germline V and J ends were trimmed by 2 bases and 2 bases, with 13 bases remaining between them. From germline, CDR1 is SGHKS and CDR2 YYEKEE (reference sequence). This CDR3 region has 15 residues. CDR3 protein: CASSFPGGRNYGYTF. DNA of the CDR3: TGTGCCAGCAGCTTCCCCGGAGGCCGCAACTATGGCTACACCTTC.

The chain is built from TRBV2 and TRBJ2-3; 9 nucleotides match TRBD2. The germline CDR1 and CDR2 sequences are SNHLY and FYNNEI. CDR3 size: 13 residues. The CDR3 DNA sequence: TGTGCTTCGGGGCGGGGGGGCCCAGATACGCAGTATTTT. Translation: CASGRGGPDTQYF.

This chain connects TRBV9 to TRBJ1-2; D call uncertain. The germline CDR1 and CDR2 sequences are SGDLS and YYNGEE. The V and J ends lost 0 bases and 4 bases respectively, with 13 bases between them. This CDR3 region has 15 residues. The DNA for the CDR3 is TGTGCCAGCAGCGTAGGGCCCGACTCGGGCTATGGCTACACCTTC. Translated: CASSVGPDSGYGYTF.

V usage is TRBV7-9 and J usage is TRBJ2-7, with D possibly matching TRBD2 (5 bases). The CDR3 spans 15 residues. V was clipped by 5 bases and J by 5 bases, with 19 bases between them. In germline, CDR1 is SEHNR, CDR2 FQNEAQ (reference sequence). The CDR3 sequence: CASSPTAASIHEQYF. The CDR3 bases are TGTGCCAGCAGCCCCACTGCTGCTAGCATCCACGAGCAGTACTTC.

The V and J genes are TRBV4-3 and TRBJ2-5; a possible D gene is TRBD1 (5 bases). The germline CDR1 and CDR2 sequences are LGHNA and YSLEER. The CDR3 has 13 residues. V was pared by 3 bases and J by 5 bases, with 10 bases between. CDR3 sequence (DNA): TGCGCCAGCAGCCAGAACAGGCGGGAGACCCAGTACTTC. Amino acid sequence: CASSQNRRETQYF.

The V gene is TRBV15, the J gene TRBJ1-2, with D perhaps matching TRBD1 (6 bases). The V gene's germline CDR1 is LNHNV and CDR2 YYDKDF (reference sequence). The CDR3 extends over 14 amino acids. Trimming shortened V by 5 bases and J by 5 bases, and 15 bases separated the two germline ends. The CDR3 reads CATSPRGGGYGYTF. The CDR3 coding sequence is TGTGCCACCAGCCCGAGAGGGGGGGGATATGGCTACACCTTC.

V gene TRBV6-6 combines with J gene TRBJ1-2, with D unclear. Germline V gene data show CDR1 as MNHNY and CDR2 as SVGAGI (reference sequence). This CDR3 region has 12 residues. V lost 5 bases, J lost 4 bases, and 8 bases lay in between. CDR3 DNA: TGTGCCAGCAGTCGGACTTTCTATGGCTACACCTTC. Translating gives CASSRTFYGYTF.

The J gene is TRBJ2-2, the V gene TRBV7-6; 10 bases map to TRBD1. Germline V gene lookup returns CDR1 SGHVS and CDR2 FNYEAQ. V shed 4 bases and J 8 bases; nucleotides not matched to a gene: 10. The CDR3 runs to 16 residues. CDR3 amino acids: CASSSLPGQGVGELFF. The CDR3 region has the DNA TGTGCCAGCAGCTCCCTCCCAGGACAGGGGGTTGGGGAGCTGTTTTTT.

This chain connects TRBV6-1 to TRBJ2-3; a possible D gene is TRBD2 (6 bases). The V gene's germline CDR1 is MNHNS and CDR2 SASEGT. The ends were cut back, 1 base at V and 5 bases at J, with 13 bases in the middle. CDR3 length equals 15 residues. In DNA form, the CDR3 reads TGTGCCAGCAGTGAAGGTAGACTAGTGGGAGATACGCAGTATTTT. Amino acid sequence: CASSEGRLVGDTQYF.

The V gene is TRBV27, the J gene TRBJ1-2; unclear D gene. The CDR3 has 14 residues. From germline, CDR1 is MNHEY and CDR2 SMNVEV (reference sequence). Trimming stripped 6 bases from V and 7 bases from J, with 18 bases between. The CDR3 DNA reads as TGTGCCAGCAGCAAAGCCGCGGGCCCGGGTGGCTACACCTTC. Translating it yields CASSKAAGPGGYTF.

The chain is built from TRBV29-1 and TRBJ2-1; 12 bases map to TRBD1. V lost 1 base, J lost 8 bases, and 9 bases stayed unmatched. The germline V gene encodes CDR1 SQVTM and CDR2 ANQGSEA. This CDR3 region has 16 residues. Written as DNA, the CDR3 is TGCAGCGTTGAAGGGGGGACAGGGGGCATGGGCGATGAGCAGTTCTTC. It translates to CSVEGGTGGMGDEQFF.

This chain joins TRBV10-3 and TRBJ2-2; 12 bases are a match to TRBD2. The length of the CDR3 is 19 residues. The trim removed 0 bases at V and 3 bases at J, leaving 8 bases unmatched. The germline CDR1 and CDR2 sequences are ENHRY and SYGVKD. CDR3 in amino acids: CAISESSSGGARDTGELFF. The CDR3 coding sequence is TGTGCCATCAGTGAGTCGTCTAGCGGGGGGGCCCGAGACACCGGGGAGCTGTTTTTT.

In DNA, the CDR3 is TGCGCCAGCAGCCTCCAGGGGAACACCGGGGAGCTGTTTTTT. Protein: CASSLQGNTGELFF. The rearrangement uses TRBV5-1 and TRBJ2-2; D may be TRBD1 (5 bases). CDR3 length: 14 residues. The V gene's germline CDR1 is SGHRS and CDR2 YFSETQ. V gave up 4 bases and J gave up 1 base, with 8 bases separating them.

V usage is TRBV4-2 and J usage is TRBJ2-3; 15 bases agree with TRBD2. The germline V gene has CDR1 LGHNA and CDR2 YNFKEQ. The CDR3 sequence is 19 residues long. V trimming: 4 bases; J trimming: 2 bases; junction bases outside the gene matches: 10. DNA of the CDR3: TGTGCCAGCAGCCCCCTCGGACTAGCGGGGGGGCTCATCACAGATACGCAGTATTTT. Amino acids: CASSPLGLAGGLITDTQYF.

This sequence joins TRBV4-3 and TRBJ2-1; TRBD1 matches at 7 bases. J gave up 6 bases and V 3 bases, and 5 bases lay outside the gene matches. Germline assignment: CDR1 LGHNA and CDR2 YSLEER. This CDR3 spans 14 amino acids. The DNA for the CDR3 is TGCGCCAGCAGCCATGACAGGGAAGTCAATGAGCAGTTCTTC. Amino acids: CASSHDREVNEQFF.

The chain employs TRBV18 and TRBJ1-2, with D maybe TRBD1 (5 bases). In germline, CDR1 is KGHSH, CDR2 LQKENI. V was shortened by 5 bases and J by 9 bases, with 13 bases between the two germline ends. This CDR3 region has 12 residues. Here the CDR3 reads CASSSGGRSYTF. The CDR3 DNA follows: TGTGCCAGCTCAAGCGGGGGGAGGAGCTACACCTTC.

V usage is TRBV5-6 and J usage is TRBJ1-6; D unclear. CDR3 size: 16 residues. Germline values: CDR1 SGHDT, CDR2 YYEEEE. V was shortened by 3 bases and J by 0 bases, with 10 bases between the two germline ends. As DNA, the CDR3 is TGTGCCAGCAGCTCCACAGTTTACTCCTATAATTCACCCCTCCACTTT. This gives the protein CASSSTVYSYNSPLHF. The complete variable domain, with remaining parts taken from reference TRBV5-6 and TRBJ1-6, reads DAGVTQSPTHLIKTRGQQVTLRCSPKSGHDTVSWYQQALGQGPQFIFQYYEEEERQRGNFPDRFSGHQFPNYSSELNVNALLLGDSALYLCASSSTVYSYNSPLHFGNGTRLTVT.

This chain connects TRBV5-4 to TRBJ2-3; 12 bases align to TRBD2. This CDR3 has 16 amino acids. V gave up 6 bases and J gave up 6 bases; unmatched junction bases: 11. Germline CDR1 SGHNT, CDR2 YYREEE (reference sequence). CDR3 sequence reads: CASTLSRTSGADTQYF. CDR3 sequence (DNA): TGTGCCAGCACCCTTTCCCGGACTAGCGGGGCCGATACGCAGTATTTT. Variable domain in full (rest from reference TRBV5-4 and TRBJ2-3): ETGVTQSPTHLIKTRGQQVTLRCSSQSGHNTVSWYQQALGQGPQFIFQYYREEENGRGNFPPRFSGLQFPNYSSELNVNALELDDSALYLCASTLSRTSGADTQYFGPGTRLTVL.

This clone has only one observation. V and J are TRBV4-1 and TRBJ1-6, with 7 bases matching TRBD1. The junction had 8 bases not matched to a gene; V was cut back by 0 bases and J by 6 bases. Germline V gives CDR1 MGHRA, CDR2 YSYEKL. This CDR3 contains 17 residues. DNA for the CDR3: TGCGCCAGCAGCCAAGATCCCCGACAGGGTAGTAATTCACCCCTCCACTTT. As protein: CASSQDPRQGSNSPLHF.

V gene TRBV11-3 combines with J gene TRBJ2-2; 10 bases fit TRBD2. Trimming removed 3 bases from V and 4 bases from J; junction bases left unmatched: 2. The CDR3 covers 15 residues. From germline, CDR1 is SGHNT and CDR2 YENEEA. The CDR3 DNA reads TGTGCCAGCAGCTTTGAGCGGGGGGGCACCGGGGAGCTGTTTTTT. Its protein is CASSFERGGTGELFF.